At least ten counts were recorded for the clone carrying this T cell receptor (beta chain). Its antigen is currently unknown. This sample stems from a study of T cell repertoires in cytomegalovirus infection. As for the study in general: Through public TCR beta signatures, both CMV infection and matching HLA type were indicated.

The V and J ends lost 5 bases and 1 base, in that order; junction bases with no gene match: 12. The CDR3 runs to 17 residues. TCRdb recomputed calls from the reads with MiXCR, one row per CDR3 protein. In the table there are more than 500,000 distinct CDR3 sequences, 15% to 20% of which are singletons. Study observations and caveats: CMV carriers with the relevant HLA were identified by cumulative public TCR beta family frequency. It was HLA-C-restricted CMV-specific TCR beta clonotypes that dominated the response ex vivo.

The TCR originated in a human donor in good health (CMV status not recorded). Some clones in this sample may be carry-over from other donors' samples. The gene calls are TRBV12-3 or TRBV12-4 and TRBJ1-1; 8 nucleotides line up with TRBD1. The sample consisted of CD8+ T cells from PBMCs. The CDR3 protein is CASSPTGTQGGNTEAFF. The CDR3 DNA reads TGTGCCAGCAGTCCGACCGGGACACAGGGGGGGAACACTGAAGCTTTCTTT.